A selection of T cell receptor beta chains follows, all from one sample in a study of cytomegalovirus exposure and HLA in healthy donors. Data came from immunoSEQ multiplex PCR; TCRdb stores just in-frame clones and leaves some out. The repertoire holds 170,000 or so clones, about 85% seen once, with 15% to 20% in the top ten. The sample taken for sequencing was PBMCs. These receptors were collected from a man between 18 and 35 years old in good health and CMV-seropositive. Both conserved end residues are part of each CDR3. Fields, in order: clone size, J gene, D gene, V gene, CDR3 protein, CDR3 DNA. D genes are given only for firm matches. Size is stated for part of the rows, as once, few or many counts, or as a class when the clone is expanded.

clone size: -; J gene: TRBJ1-1; D gene: -; V gene: TRBV5-1; CDR3 protein: CASSSQSGRNTEAFF; CDR3 DNA: TGCGCCAGCAGCTCCCAAAGTGGGAGGAACACTGAAGCTTTCTTT
clone size: -; J gene: TRBJ1-3; D gene: -; V gene: TRBV6-5; CDR3 protein: CASRAAGTAGNTIYF; CDR3 DNA: TGTGCCAGCAGAGCCGCCGGGACTGCTGGAAACACCATATATTTT
clone size: -; J gene: TRBJ1-1; D gene: -; V gene: TRBV11-3; CDR3 protein: CASSLYWQQNTEAFF; CDR3 DNA: TGTGCCAGCAGCTTATATTGGCAACAGAACACTGAAGCTTTCTTT
clone size: -; J gene: TRBJ2-1; D gene: -; V gene: TRBV6-6; CDR3 protein: CASTSLGIVYNEQFF; CDR3 DNA: TGTGCCAGCACCTCTCTAGGTATTGTCTACAATGAGCAGTTCTTC
clone size: -; J gene: TRBJ2-3; D gene: -; V gene: TRBV7-9; CDR3 protein: CASSPATGPNTDTQYF; CDR3 DNA: TGTGCCAGCAGCCCAGCAACAGGGCCAAACACAGATACGCAGTATTTT
clone size: -; J gene: TRBJ2-7; D gene: -; V gene: TRBV27; CDR3 protein: CASSLRGQRDGYEQYF; CDR3 DNA: TGTGCCAGCAGTCTCCGTGGACAGAGGGATGGCTACGAGCAGTACTTC
clone size: -; J gene: TRBJ2-1; D gene: TRBD2; V gene: TRBV10-3; CDR3 protein: CAISGGLAGVNEQFF; CDR3 DNA: TGTGCCATCAGTGGGGGACTAGCGGGAGTCAATGAGCAGTTCTTC
clone size: -; J gene: TRBJ1-1; D gene: -; V gene: TRBV6-5; CDR3 protein: CASSYQGTNTEAFF; CDR3 DNA: TGTGCCAGCAGTTACCAGGGCACGAACACTGAAGCTTTCTTT
clone size: -; J gene: TRBJ1-1; D gene: -; V gene: TRBV6-4; CDR3 protein: CASSDLHTGEAFF; CDR3 DNA: TGTGCCAGCAGCGACCTACACACAGGGGAAGCTTTCTTT
clone size: once; J gene: TRBJ2-3; D gene: TRBD2; V gene: TRBV5-1; CDR3 protein: CASSSGLAGASSTDTQYF; CDR3 DNA: TGCGCCAGCAGCTCCGGACTAGCGGGGGCCTCTAGCACAGATACGCAGTATTTT
clone size: -; J gene: TRBJ1-5; D gene: -; V gene: TRBV5-6; CDR3 protein: CASSLVLAGPGQPQHF; CDR3 DNA: TGTGCCAGCAGCTTGGTGTTGGCAGGGCCAGGGCAGCCCCAGCATTTT
clone size: -; J gene: TRBJ1-5; D gene: -; V gene: TRBV27; CDR3 protein: CASSLGPNQPQHF; CDR3 DNA: TGTGCCAGCAGTTTAGGGCCCAATCAGCCCCAGCATTTT
clone size: -; J gene: TRBJ2-1; D gene: TRBD1; V gene: TRBV7-3; CDR3 protein: CASSLGQGSYNEQFF; CDR3 DNA: TGTGCCAGCAGCTTAGGACAGGGCTCTTACAATGAGCAGTTCTTC
clone size: -; J gene: TRBJ1-2; D gene: TRBD1; V gene: TRBV5-4; CDR3 protein: CASSWGTGGWHGYTF; CDR3 DNA: TGTGCCAGCAGCTGGGGGACAGGGGGGTGGCATGGCTACACCTTC
clone size: -; J gene: TRBJ2-5; D gene: -; V gene: TRBV7-7; CDR3 protein: CASSSGGAPQETQYF; CDR3 DNA: TGTGCCAGCAGCTCCGGGGGAGCCCCGCAGGAGACCCAGTACTTC
clone size: -; J gene: TRBJ2-1; D gene: TRBD2; V gene: TRBV27; CDR3 protein: CASSSLLAGGGYNEQFF; CDR3 DNA: TGTGCCAGCAGTTCCCTTTTAGCGGGAGGAGGATACAATGAGCAGTTCTTC
clone size: once; J gene: TRBJ1-2; D gene: -; V gene: TRBV11-3; CDR3 protein: CASSASGFYGYTF; CDR3 DNA: TGTGCCAGCAGCGCGTCAGGTTTCTATGGCTACACCTTC
clone size: -; J gene: TRBJ1-1; D gene: TRBD1; V gene: TRBV5-1; CDR3 protein: CASSQGGQVNTEAFF; CDR3 DNA: TGCGCCAGCAGCCAAGGGGGACAGGTCAACACTGAAGCTTTCTTT
clone size: -; J gene: TRBJ2-3; D gene: -; V gene: TRBV7-2; CDR3 protein: CASSAPGLELLF; CDR3 DNA: TGTGCCAGCAGCGCGCCGGGACTGGAACTACTTTTT
clone size: -; J gene: TRBJ2-7; D gene: TRBD1; V gene: TRBV19; CDR3 protein: CASSRDSSYEQYF; CDR3 DNA: TGTGCCAGTAGTCGGGACAGCTCCTACGAGCAGTACTTC
clone size: -; J gene: TRBJ1-2; D gene: TRBD1; V gene: TRBV25-1; CDR3 protein: CASSELGQSYGYTF; CDR3 DNA: TGTGCCAGCAGTGAATTGGGACAGAGTTATGGCTACACCTTC
clone size: -; J gene: TRBJ2-5; D gene: -; V gene: TRBV18; CDR3 protein: CASSPWDFKETQYF; CDR3 DNA: TGTGCCAGCTCACCGTGGGACTTCAAAGAGACCCAGTACTTC
clone size: -; J gene: TRBJ2-7; D gene: -; V gene: TRBV6-1; CDR3 protein: CASRTTNTYEQYF; CDR3 DNA: TGTGCCAGCCGTACGACTAACACCTACGAGCAGTACTTC
clone size: -; J gene: TRBJ2-2; D gene: -; V gene: TRBV30; CDR3 protein: CAWRRQGGNTGELFF; CDR3 DNA: TGTGCCTGGAGACGACAGGGAGGCAACACCGGGGAGCTGTTTTTT
clone size: -; J gene: TRBJ2-7; D gene: TRBD1; V gene: TRBV30; CDR3 protein: CACNVPGTGGSATLPKNTNYEQYF; CDR3 DNA: TGTGCCTGCAACGTTCCTGGGACAGGGGGGTCGGCTACCCTTCCGAAAAACACCAACTACGAGCAGTACTTC
clone size: few; J gene: TRBJ2-7; D gene: -; V gene: TRBV10-1; CDR3 protein: CASSLSALPPEQYF; CDR3 DNA: TGCGCCAGCAGCCTGAGCGCCCTTCCCCCCGAGCAGTACTTC
clone size: once; J gene: TRBJ2-5; D gene: -; V gene: TRBV5-6; CDR3 protein: CASSFYSGNQETQYF; CDR3 DNA: TGTGCCAGCAGCTTCTACTCGGGAAACCAAGAGACCCAGTACTTC
clone size: -; J gene: TRBJ2-3; D gene: TRBD2; V gene: TRBV10-3; CDR3 protein: CAITGLAGGPDTQYF; CDR3 DNA: TGTGCCATCACCGGACTAGCGGGAGGGCCAGATACGCAGTATTTT
clone size: -; J gene: TRBJ1-1; D gene: TRBD1; V gene: TRBV5-4; CDR3 protein: CASSAFPPGQGPTEAFF; CDR3 DNA: TGTGCCAGCAGCGCATTCCCCCCGGGACAGGGACCCACTGAAGCTTTCTTT
clone size: -; J gene: TRBJ2-3; D gene: TRBD2; V gene: TRBV5-1; CDR3 protein: CASSQRGGDTDTQYF; CDR3 DNA: TGCGCCAGCAGCCAGCGGGGGGGCGACACAGATACGCAGTATTTT
clone size: -; J gene: TRBJ2-7; D gene: -; V gene: TRBV30; CDR3 protein: CAWSGTGDYEQYF; CDR3 DNA: TGTGCCTGGAGTGGTACAGGCGACTACGAGCAGTACTTC
clone size: -; J gene: TRBJ2-1; D gene: TRBD1; V gene: TRBV7-6; CDR3 protein: CASSSDRGSYNEQFF; CDR3 DNA: TGTGCCAGCAGCTCAGACAGGGGGTCCTACAATGAGCAGTTCTTC
clone size: -; J gene: TRBJ1-5; D gene: -; V gene: TRBV5-1; CDR3 protein: CASSLAPGGDQPQHF; CDR3 DNA: TGCGCCAGCAGCTTGGCTCCCGGAGGCGATCAGCCCCAGCATTTT
clone size: -; J gene: TRBJ2-7; D gene: TRBD2; V gene: TRBV19; CDR3 protein: CASSMAGGDYEQYF; CDR3 DNA: TGTGCCAGTAGTATGGCGGGAGGTGACTACGAGCAGTACTTC
clone size: -; J gene: TRBJ1-1; D gene: TRBD1; V gene: TRBV29-1; CDR3 protein: CSVGVVVRGRTEAFF; CDR3 DNA: TGCAGCGTTGGGGTTGTTGTCAGGGGGAGGACTGAAGCTTTCTTT
clone size: -; J gene: TRBJ1-1; D gene: -; V gene: TRBV6-1; CDR3 protein: CASSEQDNTEAFF; CDR3 DNA: TGTGCCAGCAGTGAACAGGATAACACTGAAGCTTTCTTT
clone size: -; J gene: TRBJ2-3; D gene: -; V gene: TRBV7-2; CDR3 protein: CASSLDLDTQYF; CDR3 DNA: TGTGCCAGCAGCTTAGACTTGGATACGCAGTATTTT
clone size: once; J gene: TRBJ2-5; D gene: -; V gene: TRBV11-3; CDR3 protein: CASSFPQETQYF; CDR3 DNA: TGTGCCAGCAGCTTTCCGCAAGAGACCCAGTACTTC
clone size: -; J gene: TRBJ1-2; D gene: -; V gene: TRBV27; CDR3 protein: CASSQAPHRYGYTF; CDR3 DNA: TGTGCCAGCAGTCAAGCTCCCCACAGGTATGGCTACACCTTC
clone size: -; J gene: TRBJ1-1; D gene: -; V gene: TRBV28; CDR3 protein: CASSSSRGSTEAFF; CDR3 DNA: TGTGCCAGCAGTTCCTCGAGGGGGTCCACTGAAGCTTTCTTT
clone size: -; J gene: TRBJ1-1; D gene: -; V gene: TRBV18; CDR3 protein: CASSIGSDTEAFF; CDR3 DNA: TGTGCCAGCTCTATCGGTTCGGACACTGAAGCTTTCTTT
clone size: -; J gene: TRBJ2-1; D gene: TRBD2; V gene: TRBV5-4; CDR3 protein: CASSLDLLAGDNEQFF; CDR3 DNA: TGTGCCAGCAGCTTGGATCTACTAGCGGGAGACAATGAGCAGTTCTTC